Listed here are 15 T cell receptor beta chains from one sample, sequenced in a study of OX40 agonist ivuxolimab in advanced cancers. Here immunoSEQ multiplex PCR was the method, and the copy in TCRdb shows in-frame clones only, minus some. In the table there are approximately 68,000 clones, about nine tenths of which are singletons. Material: CD4+ or CD8+ T cells sorted from blood, obtained in a trial of the OX40 agonist ivuxolimab. These receptor sequences come from an adult with an advanced solid tumor such as melanoma, head and neck, liver or kidney cancer.

The chain has TRBV4-1 and TRBJ2-1; 7 nucleotides agree with TRBD2. Germline-derived CDR1 and CDR2 are MGHRA and YSYEKL. V shed 0 bases, J shed 2 bases, and the junction held 7 bases outside the gene matches. This CDR3 contains 17 residues. The CDR3 spells CASSQDWEGGPYNEQFF. The CDR3 DNA follows: TGCGCCAGCAGCCAAGATTGGGAGGGAGGGCCCTACAATGAGCAGTTCTTC.

This chain joins TRBV28 and TRBJ1-4; no definite D call. Germline V CDR1 and CDR2: MDHEN, SYDVKM. Trimming removed 3 bases at V and 1 base at J, with 6 bases between. The CDR3 covers 14 residues. Here the CDR3 DNA reads TGTGCCAGCAGTTTCAAGGAAACTAATGAAAAACTGTTTTTT. It translates to CASSFKETNEKLFF.

CDR3 amino acids: CASSIEGQVAKNIQYF. CDR3 DNA sequence: TGTGCCAGTAGTATAGAAGGTCAGGTAGCCAAAAACATTCAGTACTTC. The chain carries TRBV19 and TRBJ2-4; D is unclear. V lost 0 bases and J lost 0, with 9 bases in between. The CDR3 runs 16 residues. Germline CDR1 reads LNHDA; CDR2 reads SQIVND (reference sequence). Looking up the rest from reference TRBV19 and TRBJ2-4 gives the full variable domain: DGGITQSPKYLFRKEGQNVTLSCEQNLNHDAMYWYRQDPGQGLRLIYYSQIVNDFQKGDIAEGYSVSREKKESFPLTVTSAQKNPTAFYLCASSIEGQVAKNIQYFGAGTRLSVL.

The chain has TRBV5-1 and TRBJ2-2; D gene uncertain. CDR1 is SGHRS and CDR2 is YFSETQ in the germline V gene. CDR3 size: 15 residues. Trimming took off 4 bases at V and 6 bases at J, with 16 bases between the two ends. CDR3 DNA sequence: TGCGCCAGCAGCCCGTCCCTAGGTGTGGCCGGGGAGCTGTTTTTT. It codes for CASSPSLGVAGELFF.

The V and J genes are TRBV4-1 and TRBJ2-5; 7 bases fit TRBD1. The CDR3 contains 15 residues. Trimming cost V 5 bases and J 5 bases; bases outside gene matches: 11. Germline V lookup: CDR1 MGHRA, CDR2 YSYEKL. The CDR3 nucleotides read TGCGCCAGCAGCACTCGACAGGGATCTTGGGAGACCCAGTACTTC. This encodes CASSTRQGSWETQYF.

The rearrangement links TRBV11-2 to TRBJ1-2; possible D gene TRBD1, 6 bases. There are 13 residues in the CDR3. From germline, CDR1 is SGHAT and CDR2 FQNNGV. Trimming shortened V by 10 bases and J by 3 bases, and 15 bases separated the two germline ends. The DNA of the CDR3 is TGTGCCACACAGGGAACTTGGGACTATGGCTACACCTTC. It translates to CATQGTWDYGYTF. The complete variable domain, with remaining parts taken from reference TRBV11-2 and TRBJ1-2, reads EAGVAQSPRYKIIEKRQSVAFWCNPISGHATLYWYQQILGQGPKLLIQFQNNGVVDDSQLPKDRFSAERLKGVDSTLKIQPAKLEDSAVYLCATQGTWDYGYTFGSGTRLTVV.

The chain carries TRBV7-9 and TRBJ1-3; D not certain. The CDR3 extends over 14 amino acids. Germline CDR1 is SEHNR and CDR2 is FQNEAQ (reference sequence). V was pared by 5 bases and J by 0 bases, with 8 bases between. CDR3 sequence: CASSPTFSGNTIYF. The CDR3 bases are TGTGCCAGCAGCCCCACATTCTCTGGAAACACCATATATTTT.

The rearrangement joins TRBV6-1 to TRBJ2-7, with 7 nucleotides matching TRBD2. The length of the CDR3 is 14 residues. Unmatched junction bases numbered 10, after V lost 8 bases and J lost 3 bases. Germline CDR1 and CDR2: MNHNS and SASEGT. The CDR3 nucleotides are TGTGCCAGCCGCAGATCTAGCGGCGACTACGAGCAGTACTTC. This codes for CASRRSSGDYEQYF.

The genes are TRBV6-1 and TRBJ1-6, with 9 bases fitting TRBD1. Trimming removed 5 bases from V and 7 bases from J; junction bases left unmatched: 6. Germline lookup yields CDR1 MNHNS and CDR2 SASEGT. This CDR3 is 15 amino acids long. In nucleotides, the CDR3 is TGTGCCAGCAGTCCTCAAGGACAGGGGAATTCACCCCTCCACTTT. It is translated as CASSPQGQGNSPLHF.

The chain is built from TRBV2 and TRBJ2-5; tentatively, D is TRBD2 (8 bases). The CDR3 extends over 19 amino acids. V lost 6 bases and J lost 5, with 31 bases in between. The V gene's germline CDR1 is SNHLY and CDR2 FYNNEI. The CDR3 DNA reads as TGTGCCAGCAGGCCAGGGGGACAATTAGCGGGACCTTCCGGGGAGACCCAGTACTTC. Translated: CASRPGGQLAGPSGETQYF.

The chain is built from TRBV7-9 and TRBJ2-1; 10 bases agree with TRBD2. The CDR3 sequence is 14 residues long. Unmatched junction bases numbered 4, after V lost 5 bases and J lost 6 bases. Germline CDR1 is SEHNR and CDR2 is FQNEAQ (reference sequence). The CDR3 nucleotides read TGTGCCAGCAGCCCGGGACTAGCGCTCAATGAGCAGTTCTTC. Translating it yields CASSPGLALNEQFF.

The chain recombines TRBV27 with TRBJ2-7; no clear D gene. This CDR3 is 14 amino acids long. The germline CDR1 and CDR2 sequences are MNHEY and SMNVEV (reference sequence). The V gene lost 4 bases and the J gene lost 2 bases, with 12 bases spanning the gap. The CDR3 region has the DNA TGTGCCAGCAGTTCCCGACAATTTACCTACGAGCAGTACTTC. Encoded protein: CASSSRQFTYEQYF.

V gene TRBV14 combines with J gene TRBJ2-5; TRBD1 might be the D (5 bases). The CDR3 is 18 residues long. V dropped 4 bases and J dropped 1 base, with 22 bases sitting between them. CDR1 and CDR2 from the germline V gene are SGHDN and FVKESK. The DNA of the CDR3 is TGTGCCAGCAGCCGAAAGCGCTGGGGCGAGGTCTCCCAAGAGACCCAGTACTTC. As protein: CASSRKRWGEVSQETQYF.

This chain joins TRBV11-2 and TRBJ2-2, with 12 bases aligning to TRBD2. Looked up from germline, CDR1 is SGHAT and CDR2 is FQNNGV. Trimming removed 8 bases from V and 6 bases from J; junction bases left unmatched: 4. The CDR3 length is 14 residues. CDR3 in amino acids: CASRLAGASGELFF. The CDR3 nucleotides are TGTGCCAGCCGACTAGCGGGAGCATCCGGGGAGCTGTTTTTT.

The V call is TRBV7-9, the J call TRBJ2-4; 8 nucleotides match TRBD2. The CDR3 sequence is 16 residues long. The J segment lost 1 base and the V segment lost 0 bases, leaving 2 bases of the junction unmatched. The germline gives CDR1 SEHNR, CDR2 FQNEAQ (reference sequence). This CDR3 reads CASSLATSAAKNIQYF. CDR3 in DNA: TGTGCCAGCAGCTTAGCGACTAGCGCGGCCAAAAACATTCAGTACTTC.